A selection of T cell receptor beta chains follows, all from one sample in a study of T cells after yellow fever vaccination. In TCRdb, the 5' RACE reads were re-called with MiXCR into one record per CDR3 protein. The table includes over 300,000 distinct CDR3 sequences, roughly 6.8% detected once. Sequencing was performed on PBMCs, taken 35 to 50 days after the first yellow fever vaccination. The receptors were gathered from a young man who received the YFV17D yellow fever vaccine. The CDR3 runs from the conserved cysteine through the conserved F or W. The D gene is left open where the match is weak. The size entry is marked missing in some rows and otherwise reads once, few, many or a size class.

V gene: TRBV24-1; D gene: NA; J gene: TRBJ2-3; clone size: few; CDR3 DNA: TGTGCCACCAGTGACCCTACAGGGTTGGATACGCAGTATTTT; CDR3 protein: CATSDPTGLDTQYF
V gene: TRBV5-1; D gene: NA; J gene: TRBJ2-2; clone size: many; CDR3 DNA: TGCGCCAGCAGCCGCTCAGGCCAGCGGAACACCGGGGAGCTGTTTTTT; CDR3 protein: CASSRSGQRNTGELFF
V gene: TRBV5-1; D gene: NA; J gene: TRBJ2-7; clone size: many; CDR3 DNA: TGCGCCAGCACTCCTGACGGGACACCGGCTCGGGAGCAGTACTTC; CDR3 protein: CASTPDGTPAREQYF
V gene: TRBV5-1; D gene: TRBD2; J gene: TRBJ2-1; clone size: NA; CDR3 DNA: TGCGCCAGCAGCCCCCGGCGGGGGTCCTACAATGAGCAGTTCTTC; CDR3 protein: CASSPRRGSYNEQFF
V gene: TRBV4-1; D gene: TRBD2; J gene: TRBJ2-4; clone size: NA; CDR3 DNA: TGCGCCAGCAGCCAAGCTGGAGGGACTAGCGGGGGATACTTC; CDR3 protein: CASSQAGGTSGGYF
V gene: TRBV7-9; D gene: TRBD1; J gene: TRBJ2-3; clone size: few; CDR3 DNA: TGTGCCAGCAGCCCCAGACAGGGCTCGAGGACAGATACGCAGTATTTT; CDR3 protein: CASSPRQGSRTDTQYF
V gene: TRBV4-3; D gene: NA; J gene: TRBJ2-3; clone size: few; CDR3 DNA: TGCGCCAGCAGCCAAAAAACGCCATTCATGGCAGATACGCAGTATTTT; CDR3 protein: CASSQKTPFMADTQYF
V gene: TRBV9; D gene: NA; J gene: TRBJ2-3; clone size: many; CDR3 DNA: TGTGCCAGCAGCGTATTAGCGGTGACGGATACGCAGTATTTT; CDR3 protein: CASSVLAVTDTQYF
V gene: TRBV5-5; D gene: NA; J gene: TRBJ1-5; clone size: few; CDR3 DNA: TGTGCCAGCAGCCGACGTAGGGAGCGCAATCAGCCCCAGCATTTT; CDR3 protein: CASSRRRERNQPQHF
V gene: TRBV28; D gene: NA; J gene: TRBJ2-2; clone size: few; CDR3 DNA: TGTGCCAGCAGTTCCCCGACAGGCAGCACCGGGGAGCTGTTTTTT; CDR3 protein: CASSSPTGSTGELFF
V gene: TRBV11-2; D gene: TRBD2; J gene: TRBJ2-5; clone size: NA; CDR3 DNA: TGTGCCAGCAGCCCTCGAGGGGCTAGCGGGGGGTCCCAAGAGACCCAGTACTTC; CDR3 protein: CASSPRGASGGSQETQYF
V gene: TRBV19; D gene: TRBD1; J gene: TRBJ1-1; clone size: few; CDR3 DNA: TGCTCCCAGGGGGACAGGGGTCTTAACACTGAAGCTTTCTTT; CDR3 protein: CSQGDRGLNTEAFF
V gene: TRBV7-8; D gene: NA; J gene: TRBJ1-3; clone size: few; CDR3 DNA: TGTGCCAGCAGCTCCGGGGACGCCGGCTCTGGAAACACCATATATTTT; CDR3 protein: CASSSGDAGSGNTIYF
V gene: TRBV10-3; D gene: NA; J gene: TRBJ2-6; clone size: NA; CDR3 DNA: TGTGCCATCGGGATCACCCCGTTCTCTGGGGCCAACGTCCTGACTTTC; CDR3 protein: CAIGITPFSGANVLTF
V gene: TRBV10-3; D gene: TRBD1; J gene: TRBJ1-5; clone size: NA; CDR3 DNA: TGTGCCATCAGTGAGAGGGACAGGGGGCTCAATCAGCCCCAGCATTTT; CDR3 protein: CAISERDRGLNQPQHF
V gene: TRBV7-9; D gene: TRBD2; J gene: TRBJ2-5; clone size: many; CDR3 DNA: TGTGCCAGCAGCTTGTGGCTAGCGGGGGAAGAGACCCAGTACTTC; CDR3 protein: CASSLWLAGEETQYF
V gene: TRBV11-2; D gene: NA; J gene: TRBJ2-1; clone size: many; CDR3 DNA: TGTGCCAGCAGCTTAGCGTCCCCCCTGGATGAGCAGTTCTTC; CDR3 protein: CASSLASPLDEQFF
V gene: TRBV1; D gene: NA; J gene: TRBJ2-1; clone size: NA; CDR3 DNA: TGCACCAGCAGCCAAGATCCCCTACTAGCGGGGACCCACAATGAGCAGTTCTTC; CDR3 protein: CTSSQDPLLAGTHNEQFF
V gene: TRBV18; D gene: NA; J gene: TRBJ1-1; clone size: few; CDR3 DNA: TGTGCCAGCTCACCACGAATGGGGGGGCGGAAGAACACTGAAGCTTTCTTT; CDR3 protein: CASSPRMGGRKNTEAFF
V gene: TRBV4-3; D gene: NA; J gene: TRBJ1-5; clone size: few; CDR3 DNA: TGCGCCAGCAGCCAAGATGCGGGGGCGGGCAATCAGCCCCAGCATTTT; CDR3 protein: CASSQDAGAGNQPQHF
V gene: TRBV20-1; D gene: NA; J gene: TRBJ1-1; clone size: many; CDR3 DNA: TGCAGTGCTAGAACCTCCGGTACAGAAGCTTTCTTT; CDR3 protein: CSARTSGTEAFF
V gene: TRBV27; D gene: NA; J gene: TRBJ2-7; clone size: few; CDR3 DNA: TGTGCCAGCAGTTTATATGCGCGACTGAGGTCCTACGAGCAGTACTTC; CDR3 protein: CASSLYARLRSYEQYF
V gene: TRBV20-1; D gene: TRBD2; J gene: TRBJ2-5; clone size: NA; CDR3 DNA: TGCAGTGCTACCCGGACTAGCGGGACCAGCCAAGAGACCCAGTACTTC; CDR3 protein: CSATRTSGTSQETQYF
V gene: TRBV7-9; D gene: NA; J gene: TRBJ1-2; clone size: NA; CDR3 DNA: TGTGCCAGCAGCTTAAAGGGTTTAGGCTACACCTTC; CDR3 protein: CASSLKGLGYTF
V gene: TRBV9; D gene: NA; J gene: TRBJ2-5; clone size: few; CDR3 DNA: TGTGCCAGCAGCGTAGCTACGGGGCTAGCCTTGGAGACCCAGTACTTC; CDR3 protein: CASSVATGLALETQYF
V gene: TRBV11-2; D gene: NA; J gene: TRBJ1-1; clone size: NA; CDR3 DNA: TGTGCCAGCAGCTTGGTCCCAGGTACCGGCACTGAAGCTTTCTTT; CDR3 protein: CASSLVPGTGTEAFF
V gene: TRBV4-2; D gene: TRBD2; J gene: TRBJ2-1; clone size: NA; CDR3 DNA: TGTGCCAGCAGCCCTAGCGGGGGGGCCGGAAATGAGCAGTTCTTC; CDR3 protein: CASSPSGGAGNEQFF
V gene: TRBV29-1; D gene: NA; J gene: TRBJ1-3; clone size: few; CDR3 DNA: TGCAGCGTTAGCACCTCTGGAAACACCATATATTTT; CDR3 protein: CSVSTSGNTIYF
V gene: TRBV12-3/TRBV12-4; D gene: NA; J gene: TRBJ1-2; clone size: few; CDR3 DNA: TGTGCCAGCAACAAAAGGGATACCTATGGCTACACCTTC; CDR3 protein: CASNKRDTYGYTF
V gene: TRBV7-2; D gene: TRBD1; J gene: TRBJ1-2; clone size: NA; CDR3 DNA: TGTGCCAGCAGCATGGGACAGGGGCAGGGCTACACCTTC; CDR3 protein: CASSMGQGQGYTF
V gene: TRBV19; D gene: NA; J gene: TRBJ2-1; clone size: NA; CDR3 DNA: TGTGCCAGTAGTATAGGGGCCCTTCCGGGGGCCAATGAGCAGTTCTTC; CDR3 protein: CASSIGALPGANEQFF
V gene: TRBV7-2; D gene: NA; J gene: TRBJ1-5; clone size: NA; CDR3 DNA: TGTGCCAGCAGCTTATCAGGGTTTTATAGCAATCAGCCCCAGCATTTT; CDR3 protein: CASSLSGFYSNQPQHF
V gene: TRBV7-9; D gene: NA; J gene: TRBJ1-1; clone size: many; CDR3 DNA: TGTGCCAGCAGCCCCGGACACCCGAACACTGAAGCTTTCTTT; CDR3 protein: CASSPGHPNTEAFF
V gene: TRBV4-3; D gene: NA; J gene: TRBJ1-2; clone size: NA; CDR3 DNA: TGCGCCAGCAGCCAAGATAATTCAGCCCTCTATGGCTACACCTTC; CDR3 protein: CASSQDNSALYGYTF
V gene: TRBV12-3/TRBV12-4; D gene: NA; J gene: TRBJ1-1; clone size: many; CDR3 DNA: TGTGCCAGCAGGACCGGGACGGTGAACACTGAAGCTTTCTTT; CDR3 protein: CASRTGTVNTEAFF
V gene: TRBV24-1; D gene: NA; J gene: TRBJ2-1; clone size: many; CDR3 DNA: TGTGCCACCAGTGATCCAGGGGTGTCGAACAATGAGCAGTTCTTC; CDR3 protein: CATSDPGVSNNEQFF
V gene: TRBV4-3; D gene: NA; J gene: TRBJ2-3; clone size: NA; CDR3 DNA: TGCGCCAGCAGCCAAAATCCGGGACTGAACACAGATACGCAGTATTTT; CDR3 protein: CASSQNPGLNTDTQYF
V gene: TRBV6-1; D gene: NA; J gene: TRBJ2-7; clone size: NA; CDR3 DNA: TGTGCCAGCAGCTCCGGGCACTCATACACCTACGAGCAGTACTTC; CDR3 protein: CASSSGHSYTYEQYF
V gene: TRBV4-1; D gene: NA; J gene: TRBJ1-2; clone size: NA; CDR3 DNA: TGCGCCAGCAGCCTCCATTCGGCAGGGAGGGCCGTTAATGGCTACACCTTC; CDR3 protein: CASSLHSAGRAVNGYTF
V gene: TRBV7-9; D gene: NA; J gene: TRBJ2-7; clone size: NA; CDR3 DNA: TGTGCCAGCAGCCTACTTCCTGACAGCTTCGAGCAGTACTTC; CDR3 protein: CASSLLPDSFEQYF
V gene: TRBV5-1; D gene: TRBD1; J gene: TRBJ1-1; clone size: NA; CDR3 DNA: TGCGCCAGCAGCGTGACAGGGGCGGGCACTGAAGCTTTCTTT; CDR3 protein: CASSVTGAGTEAFF
V gene: TRBV12-3/TRBV12-4; D gene: NA; J gene: TRBJ2-3; clone size: NA; CDR3 DNA: TGTGCCAGCGCCACTCCTGGGACAGATACGCAGTATTTT; CDR3 protein: CASATPGTDTQYF
V gene: TRBV5-1; D gene: NA; J gene: TRBJ2-7; clone size: medium-sized; CDR3 DNA: TGCGCCAGTGGATTTGGGTCCTACGAGCAGTACTTC; CDR3 protein: CASGFGSYEQYF
V gene: TRBV6-5; D gene: NA; J gene: TRBJ1-2; clone size: NA; CDR3 DNA: TGTGCCAGCAGTTACCTGGGGCAGGACAGAATCTATGGCTACACCTTC; CDR3 protein: CASSYLGQDRIYGYTF
V gene: TRBV3-1; D gene: NA; J gene: TRBJ1-6; clone size: few; CDR3 DNA: TGTGCCAGCAGCCAGTGGGCCGCCTTAGGGAATTCACCCCTCCACTTT; CDR3 protein: CASSQWAALGNSPLHF
V gene: TRBV12-2; D gene: NA; J gene: TRBJ2-2; clone size: once; CDR3 DNA: TGTGCAAGTCGCTTAGCCATAGGGGAATCCGACACCGGGGAGCTGTTTTTT; CDR3 protein: CASRLAIGESDTGELFF
V gene: TRBV4-2; D gene: TRBD2; J gene: TRBJ2-1; clone size: NA; CDR3 DNA: TGTGCCAGCGGCCAAGATGCAGACGGGGGGTTCAATGAGCAGTTCTTC; CDR3 protein: CASGQDADGGFNEQFF
V gene: TRBV5-8; D gene: NA; J gene: TRBJ2-2; clone size: few; CDR3 DNA: TGTGCCAGCAGCCCCCCATGGACAGCTGGTGGCACCGGGGAGCTGTTTTTT; CDR3 protein: CASSPPWTAGGTGELFF
V gene: TRBV4-1; D gene: NA; J gene: TRBJ2-1; clone size: NA; CDR3 DNA: TGCGCCAGCAGCCAAGGGAGAGGCGTGGGTTTTTACAATGAGCAGTTCTTC; CDR3 protein: CASSQGRGVGFYNEQFF
V gene: TRBV6-2/TRBV6-3; D gene: NA; J gene: TRBJ1-1; clone size: many; CDR3 DNA: TGTGCCAGCAGTCGGGGCGGCCAGTCGGGGACTGAAGCTTTCTTT; CDR3 protein: CASSRGGQSGTEAFF
V gene: TRBV6-5; D gene: TRBD2; J gene: TRBJ2-1; clone size: few; CDR3 DNA: TGTGCCAGCAGTTACTCTCCCCGGGGGGGCTTGGATGAGCAGTTCTTC; CDR3 protein: CASSYSPRGGLDEQFF
V gene: TRBV19; D gene: NA; J gene: TRBJ2-2; clone size: NA; CDR3 DNA: TGTGCCAGTAGTATAGTTACAGGCCCCGGGGAGCTGTTTTTT; CDR3 protein: CASSIVTGPGELFF
V gene: TRBV5-1; D gene: NA; J gene: TRBJ2-2; clone size: many; CDR3 DNA: TGCGCCAGCAGCTGGGGACAGAACACCGGGGAGCTGTTTTTT; CDR3 protein: CASSWGQNTGELFF